The 5 T cell receptor beta chains below come from one sample, sequenced in a study of response to subunit inactivated influenza vaccine. MiXCR, run by TCRdb on the RT-PCR reads, gives a single entry per CDR3 protein. The sample includes 750,000 to 850,000 distinct CDR3 sequences, around 20% seen only once; the top ten take roughly a tenth. Sequenced here: PBMCs from blood, sampled roughly 5 days after vaccination. The receptors stem from a man aged 50-60 years who received an inactivated influenza vaccine.

This chain uses TRBV29-1 with TRBJ2-1, with 10 bases fitting TRBD2. Germline V gene sequence: CDR1 SQVTM, CDR2 ANQGSEA. The CDR3 loop spans 13 amino acids. With V trimmed by 6 bases and J by 7 bases, 6 bases remained unmatched. The CDR3 loop is CSVRALAGNEQFF. In DNA form, the CDR3 reads TGCAGCGTCAGGGCACTAGCGGGAAATGAGCAGTTCTTC.

This clonotype was observed at least ten times. The chain joins TRBV20-1 to TRBJ2-7, with TRBD2 as a possible D gene (6 bases). CDR1 and CDR2 from the germline V gene are DFQATT and SNEGSKA (reference sequence). This CDR3 is 13 amino acids long. Trimming shortened V by 6 bases and J by 2 bases, and 14 bases separated the two germline ends. The CDR3 coding sequence is TGCAGTGCGGGCGGGGTTCGGGCCTACGAGCAGTACTTC. Encoded protein: CSAGGVRAYEQYF.

Ten or more counts support this clonotype. This chain connects TRBV6-2 or TRBV6-3 to TRBJ2-1, with 8 bases aligning to TRBD1. The CDR3 length is 15 residues. The J segment lost 3 bases and the V segment lost 4 bases, leaving 5 bases of the junction unmatched. Germline CDR1 is MNHEY and CDR2 is SVGEGT. The CDR3 is CASSSGQGNYNEQFF. CDR3 DNA: TGTGCCAGCAGTTCCGGACAGGGCAACTACAATGAGCAGTTCTTC.

This clonotype came up many times. This rearrangement joins TRBV12-3 or TRBV12-4 to TRBJ2-1, with D possibly being TRBD2 (6 bases). This CDR3 comprises 13 residues. The V end lost 6 bases, the J end lost 9 bases, and 15 bases lay between the germline ends. DNA for the CDR3: TGTGCCAGCAGCCGCTGGAGGGCGAGTGAGCAGTTCTTC. Its translation is CASSRWRASEQFF.

This clonotype was counted between two and nine times. The chain carries TRBV7-2 and TRBJ2-7, with TRBD1 matching 9 bases. This CDR3 contains 15 residues. J lost 3 bases, V lost 0 bases, and 3 bases had no gene match. The germline V gene has CDR1 SGHTA and CDR2 FQGNSA. The chain's CDR3 is CASSLAGTGHYEQYF. In DNA form, the CDR3 reads TGTGCCAGCAGCTTAGCTGGGACAGGGCACTACGAGCAGTACTTC.